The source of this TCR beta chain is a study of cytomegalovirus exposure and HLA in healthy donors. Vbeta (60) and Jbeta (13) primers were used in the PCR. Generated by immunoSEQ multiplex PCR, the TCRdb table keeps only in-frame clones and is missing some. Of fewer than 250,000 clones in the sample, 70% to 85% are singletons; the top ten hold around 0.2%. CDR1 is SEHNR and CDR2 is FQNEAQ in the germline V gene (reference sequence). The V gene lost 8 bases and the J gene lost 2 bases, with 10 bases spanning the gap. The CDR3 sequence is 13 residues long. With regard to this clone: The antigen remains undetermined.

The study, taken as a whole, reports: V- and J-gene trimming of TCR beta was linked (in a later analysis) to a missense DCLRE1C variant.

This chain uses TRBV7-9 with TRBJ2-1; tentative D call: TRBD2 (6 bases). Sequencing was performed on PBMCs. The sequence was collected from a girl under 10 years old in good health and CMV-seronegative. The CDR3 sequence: CASGRGPYNEQFF. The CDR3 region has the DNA TGTGCCAGCGGGCGGGGACCCTACAATGAGCAGTTCTTC.